The rows below give T cell receptor beta chains drawn from one sample of a study of blood T cell repertoires in COVID-19. Some clones are missing from TCRdb's copy, which holds only in-frame ones; the method was immunoSEQ multiplex PCR. Of 100,000 to 150,000 clones detected, about 81% appear once; the ten largest clones hold 3.8%. Material for sequencing was peripheral blood. The receptors were sampled from a woman between 50 and 59 years old with acute or convalescent COVID-19. Both conserved end residues are part of each CDR3. D genes are given only for firm matches. Clone sizes are given selectively: once, few, many, or a class where the clone is expanded.

d_call | j_call | clone_size | v_call | cdr3_length | cdr3_aa | cdr3_nt
TRBD1 | TRBJ1-2 | NA | TRBV18 | 13 | CASRTGDNYGYTF | TGTGCCAGCCGGACAGGGGACAACTATGGCTACACCTTC
NA | TRBJ2-4 | NA | TRBV20-1 | 11 | CSATPTELQYF | TGCAGTGCTACCCCCACAGAGCTTCAGTACTTC
NA | TRBJ1-5 | NA | TRBV3-1/TRBV3-2 | 14 | CASSPGLQNQPQHF | TGTGCCAGCAGCCCGGGACTCCAGAATCAGCCCCAGCATTTT
NA | TRBJ1-4 | NA | TRBV24-1 | 14 | CATPTGSPNEKLFF | TGTGCCACGCCGACAGGCTCCCCTAATGAAAAACTGTTTTTT
NA | TRBJ2-7 | many | TRBV11-2 | 11 | CASSWGVEQYF | TGTGCCAGCAGCTGGGGAGTGGAGCAGTACTTC
NA | TRBJ1-5 | once | TRBV15 | 15 | CATSRGGGGVQPQHF | TGTGCCACCAGCAGAGGCGGGGGGGGAGTTCAGCCCCAGCATTTT
NA | TRBJ2-1 | NA | TRBV5-1 | 15 | CASSLVPSVANEQFF | TGCGCCAGCAGCTTGGTGCCTAGCGTGGCAAATGAGCAGTTCTTC
TRBD1 | TRBJ1-6 | NA | TRBV5-4 | 19 | CASSLEGQGQSSYNSPLHF | TGTGCCAGCAGCTTGGAGGGACAGGGGCAGAGCTCCTATAATTCACCCCTCCACTTT
TRBD2 | TRBJ2-7 | NA | TRBV30 | 15 | CAWKTAGTSGYEQYF | TGTGCCTGGAAAACGGCCGGGACTAGCGGTTACGAGCAGTACTTC
NA | TRBJ2-5 | NA | TRBV11-3 | 13 | CASARSYQETQYF | TGTGCCAGTGCACGGTCGTACCAAGAGACCCAGTACTTC
NA | TRBJ2-2 | NA | TRBV4-1 | 14 | CASSHRESTGELFF | TGCGCCAGCAGCCATAGGGAGAGCACCGGGGAGCTGTTTTTT
NA | TRBJ1-1 | once | TRBV6-5 | 15 | CASSPPTGRNTEAFF | TGTGCCAGCAGTCCTCCGACAGGAAGGAACACTGAAGCTTTCTTT
NA | TRBJ1-2 | NA | TRBV2 | 12 | CASSADRPGYTF | TGTGCCAGCAGTGCAGACAGGCCCGGCTACACCTTC
TRBD2 | TRBJ2-7 | few | TRBV15 | 17 | CATSRGGLWTSGYEQYF | TGTGCCACCAGCAGAGGGGGGCTTTGGACTAGCGGTTACGAGCAGTACTTC
NA | TRBJ1-1 | NA | TRBV5-1 | 14 | CASSFSGVDTEAFF | TGCGCCAGCAGCTTTTCAGGGGTTGACACTGAAGCTTTCTTT
TRBD1 | TRBJ2-3 | once | TRBV2 | 15 | CASSDLTGLTDTQYF | TGTGCCAGCAGTGACCTGACAGGGCTCACAGATACGCAGTATTTT
TRBD1 | TRBJ1-5 | NA | TRBV18 | 15 | CASSPDRWGNQPQHF | TGTGCCAGCTCACCGGACAGGTGGGGCAATCAGCCCCAGCATTTT
TRBD1 | TRBJ1-6 | NA | TRBV7-3 | 13 | CASSADRVGSLHF | TGTGCCAGCAGCGCGGACAGGGTGGGCTCCCTCCACTTT
NA | TRBJ1-1 | NA | TRBV5-1 | 13 | CASSQSLSTEAFF | TGCGCCAGCAGCCAATCGTTGAGCACTGAAGCTTTCTTT
NA | TRBJ2-7 | NA | TRBV30 | 11 | CAWSVQDEQYF | TGTGCCTGGAGTGTACAGGACGAGCAGTACTTC
NA | TRBJ1-5 | NA | TRBV11-2 | 14 | CASSREVDIGPQHF | TGTGCCAGCAGCCGAGAGGTGGATATAGGGCCCCAGCATTTT
NA | TRBJ1-1 | NA | TRBV4-1 | 14 | CASSRPRQGQAAFF | TGCGCCAGCAGCCGACCTCGGCAAGGACAAGCAGCTTTCTTT
TRBD1 | TRBJ1-6 | NA | TRBV7-9 | 14 | CASSSRTGVSPLHF | TGTGCCAGCAGCTCAAGGACAGGGGTATCACCCCTCCACTTT
NA | TRBJ1-2 | NA | TRBV28 | 15 | CASTLRWTSPYGYTF | TGTGCCAGCACCCTCCGATGGACAAGTCCCTATGGCTACACCTTC
NA | TRBJ2-3 | NA | TRBV11-3 | 12 | CASSLGEGTQYF | TGTGCCAGCAGCTTAGGAGAGGGTACGCAGTATTTT
NA | TRBJ1-6 | once | TRBV6-5 | 15 | CASTVNSSGKKALHF | TGTGCCAGCACGGTAAATAGCTCCGGGAAAAAGGCCCTCCACTTT
NA | TRBJ1-2 | NA | TRBV4-1 | 13 | CASSQVTGDGYTF | TGCGCCAGCAGCCAAGTAACGGGGGATGGCTACACCTTC
TRBD1 | TRBJ1-1 | few | TRBV2 | 14 | CASRETGDPTEAFF | TGTGCCAGCAGGGAAACAGGGGATCCAACTGAAGCTTTCTTT
NA | TRBJ1-4 | NA | TRBV9 | 16 | CASSVGGGAANEKLFF | TGTGCCAGCAGCGTAGGTGGAGGGGCTGCTAATGAAAAACTGTTTTTT
NA | TRBJ2-5 | NA | TRBV7-2 | 14 | CASTPTRVQETQYF | TGTGCCAGCACCCCGACTAGGGTACAAGAGACCCAGTACTTC
TRBD1 | TRBJ2-7 | few | TRBV6-5 | 16 | CASSSHTTGGSYEQYF | TGTGCCAGCAGTTCACATACTACAGGGGGCTCCTACGAGCAGTACTTC
NA | TRBJ1-6 | NA | TRBV29-1 | 13 | CSVARENNSPLHF | TGCAGCGTTGCTCGGGAAAATAATTCACCCCTCCACTTT
NA | TRBJ1-2 | NA | TRBV10-2 | 12 | CASRTDSLGYTF | TGCGCCAGCAGGACGGACAGCCTCGGCTACACCTTC
NA | TRBJ1-1 | NA | TRBV2 | 13 | CASRVARNTEAFF | TGTGCCAGCAGAGTGGCTCGGAACACTGAAGCTTTCTTT
NA | TRBJ1-1 | NA | TRBV7-2 | 16 | CASSPWKTELNTEAFF | TGTGCCAGCAGCCCCTGGAAGACAGAGCTGAACACTGAAGCTTTCTTT
NA | TRBJ1-1 | NA | TRBV29-1 | 10 | CSVVITEAFF | TGCAGCGTTGTAATCACTGAAGCTTTCTTT
TRBD1 | TRBJ1-5 | few | TRBV6-6 | 16 | CASSRTTGGPNQPQHF | TGTGCCAGCAGCCGAACCACAGGGGGTCCCAATCAGCCCCAGCATTTT